The 24 T cell receptor beta chains below all came from one sample that was sequenced in a study of blood T cells in healthy people across ages (dated by TCRdb to the mid-2010s). Libraries were prepared through 5' RACE. Sequencing was performed on an Illumina HiSeq 2500. A second 7 to 11 cycle PCR used a sample-barcoded 5' primer and a J-beta primer mix. TCRdb reworked the public reads: Q25 trimming with fastp, MiXCR clone assembly, productive beta chains retained. Each entry merges the rows of one CDR3 protein and shows their most common DNA and genes. A total of hundreds of thousands of distinct CDR3 sequences appear in this sample, about 42% of them only once. In total, the top ten clones hold about a fifth of the sample. The material sequenced was blood. These receptors were taken from a man in his sixties in good health.

This clonotype has a handful of counts. V and J are TRBV4-1 and TRBJ2-3, with 8 bases that match TRBD2. J lost 2 bases, V lost 4 bases, and 8 bases had no gene match. The V gene's germline CDR1 is MGHRA and CDR2 YSYEKL. The CDR3 is 16 residues long. CDR3 sequence reads: CASSPLGGGITDTQYF. As DNA, the CDR3 is TGCGCCAGCAGCCCCCTTGGCGGGGGGATCACAGATACGCAGTATTTT.

The chain links TRBV4-1 to TRBJ2-1, with D possibly TRBD2 on 6 matching bases. The CDR3 consists of 13 residues. Between the trimmed V and J ends, which lost 4 bases and 10 bases, there was a span of 14 bases. Germline values: CDR1 MGHRA, CDR2 YSYEKL. This CDR3 is CASSREAGGEQFF. The CDR3 nucleotides are TGCGCCAGCAGCCGGGAGGCCGGAGGAGAGCAGTTCTTC.

This clonotype was seen just once. The chain links TRBV30 to TRBJ2-1; TRBD1 matches at 9 bases. With the DNA end fitting TRBJ2-7 better, the J assignment may be wrong. The length of the CDR3 is 13 residues. Per the germline V gene, CDR1 is GTSNPN and CDR2 is SVGIG (reference sequence). The CDR3 DNA follows: TGTGCCTGGAGTGTAACAGGGGGCGCCGAGCAGTACTTC. Its translation: CAWSVTGGAEQYF.

The chain joins TRBV4-3 to TRBJ1-4; D gene unclear. Per germline, CDR1 LGHNA and CDR2 YSLEER. CDR3 length: 15 residues. V lost 0 bases to trimming and J lost 6 bases, with 11 bases between them. CDR3 nucleotide sequence: TGCGCCAGCAGCCAAGACTTGCAGCTATATGAAAAACTGTTTTTT. Protein sequence: CASSQDLQLYEKLFF.

This clonotype was seen only a few times. The chain uses TRBV4-3 and TRBJ2-3, with TRBD1 identical over 9 bases. Germline loops: CDR1 LGHNA, CDR2 YSLEER. The V gene end was trimmed by 5 bases and the J gene end by 4 bases; junction bases not matched to a gene: 13. The CDR3 has 17 residues. The CDR3 bases are TGCGCCAGCAGCGAGGCGGGGACAGGGAATCCCCCAGATACGCAGTATTTT. Translated: CASSEAGTGNPPDTQYF.

This clonotype was seen more than once but under ten times. The chain recombines TRBV29-1 with TRBJ2-5; D possibly corresponds to TRBD1 (6 bases). The germline V gene has CDR1 SQVTM and CDR2 ANQGSEA. CDR3 length: 13 amino acids. Trimming removed 1 base at V and 5 bases at J, with 11 bases between. The CDR3 DNA follows: TGCAGCGTTGAAGGAACAGGGCCGGAGACCCAGTACTTC. Translation gives CSVEGTGPETQYF.

The chain joins TRBV5-5 to TRBJ2-5; D could derive from TRBD1 or TRBD2 (5 bases each). Trimming cost V 4 bases and J 0 bases, with 10 bases left between them. This CDR3 is built from 14 residues. The germline V gene encodes CDR1 SGHKS and CDR2 YYEKEE (reference sequence). CDR3 bases: TGTGCCAGCAGCGGTGGGGGAAACCAAGAGACCCAGTACTTC. It encodes CASSGGGNQETQYF.

This clonotype showed up just a few times. The rearrangement links TRBV30 to TRBJ2-1, with 8 bases that match TRBD1. CDR1 GTSNPN and CDR2 SVGIG come from the germline V gene (reference sequence). The junction had 10 bases not matched to a gene; V was cut back by 4 bases and J by 8 bases. The CDR3 runs 14 residues. The CDR3 loop reads CAWKVDRVSDEQFF. The CDR3 DNA sequence: TGTGCCTGGAAGGTGGACAGGGTTTCGGATGAGCAGTTCTTC.

This clonotype has a handful of counts. This sequence joins TRBV7-9 and TRBJ2-1, with 13 bases identical to TRBD2. The CDR3 is made up of 14 amino acids. The trim removed 6 bases at V and 7 bases at J, leaving 3 bases unmatched. Germline loops: CDR1 SEHNR, CDR2 FQNEAQ (reference sequence). This chain's CDR3 is CASSRTSGGNEQFF. In DNA, the CDR3 is TGTGCCAGCAGTAGGACTAGCGGGGGAAATGAGCAGTTCTTC.

The chain carries TRBV5-1 and TRBJ1-2; TRBD1 is a possible D gene (6 bases). With 2 bases removed from V and 4 bases from J, the gap between germline ends came to 12 bases. The CDR3 has 14 amino acids. The germline V gene has CDR1 SGHRS and CDR2 YFSETQ. This CDR3 is CASSFTRGGYGYTF. The CDR3, as DNA: TGCGCCAGCAGCTTTACCAGGGGTGGCTATGGCTACACCTTC.

The table lists this clonotype with many counts. V usage is TRBV6-1 and J usage is TRBJ1-2, with TRBD1 matching over 8 bases. Trimming removed 4 bases from V and 7 bases from J; junction bases left unmatched: 8. CDR1 and CDR2 from the germline V gene are MNHNS and SASEGT. This CDR3 has 14 residues. The CDR3 region is CASSATGTGAGYTF. CDR3 coding DNA: TGTGCCAGCAGTGCGACCGGGACAGGAGCTGGCTACACCTTC.

The chain is built from TRBV19 and TRBJ1-5; no clear D gene. The CDR3 totals 14 residues. The germline V gene encodes CDR1 LNHDA and CDR2 SQIVND (reference sequence). The V end was cut by 9 bases, the J end by 1 base, with 13 bases between. CDR3 nucleotides: TGTGCCAGCCAGAGCGGAAGGAGCAATCAGCCCCAGCATTTT. Translated, it gives CASQSGRSNQPQHF. The whole variable domain, remainder taken from reference TRBV19 and TRBJ1-5, is DGGITQSPKYLFRKEGQNVTLSCEQNLNHDAMYWYRQDPGQGLRLIYYSQIVNDFQKGDIAEGYSVSREKKESFPLTVTSAQKNPTAFYLCASQSGRSNQPQHFGDGTRLSIL.

This clonotype was recorded at least ten times. This rearrangement joins TRBV11-2 to TRBJ2-5, with TRBD2 matching 11 bases. The germline V gene encodes CDR1 SGHAT and CDR2 FQNNGV. The CDR3 runs 16 residues. Trimming cost V 5 bases and J 2 bases; bases outside gene matches: 7. CDR3 in DNA: TGTGCCAGCAGCCAAAATCTAGCGGGGGGACAAGAGACCCAGTACTTC. Amino acids: CASSQNLAGGQETQYF.

V and J are TRBV19 and TRBJ1-2; D gene unclear. Germline CDR1 reads LNHDA; CDR2 reads SQIVND (reference sequence). CDR3 length: 13 amino acids. V shed 2 bases and J shed 1 base, with 5 bases lying between them. The CDR3 DNA sequence: TGTGCCAGTAGTATATACGGTAACTATGGCTACACCTTC. Its translation: CASSIYGNYGYTF.

This clonotype was observed a few times. The junction and the germline gene differ at one end; a read error may be behind it. This rearrangement joins TRBV6-1 to TRBJ2-5; weak D call: TRBD2 (6 bases). Per the germline V gene, CDR1 is MNHNS and CDR2 is SASEGT. CDR3 length: 15 amino acids. CDR3 DNA: TGTGCCAGCAGTGAATATTTTAGGGGAGGAGAGAACCAGTACTTC. Translated, it gives CASSEYFRGGENQYF.

Of note for this clonotype: This clone may be a read error of a much larger clone one base away. The chain links TRBV20-1 to TRBJ2-4; 10 bases map to TRBD1. The DNA end is more similar to TRBJ2-7, so the J call may be wrong. This CDR3 is 14 amino acids long. Germline V gene sequence: CDR1 DFQATT, CDR2 SNEGSKA (reference sequence). CDR3 amino acids: CSVLAGTGDNEQYF. The CDR3 DNA reads TGCAGTGTCTTGGCCGGGACAGGGGATAACGAGCAGTACTTC.

To note about this clonotype: A single base separates this from a much larger clone, so it may be a read error. The chain uses TRBV29-1 and TRBJ2-1; 12 nucleotides align to TRBD2. CDR3 size: 16 residues. CDR1 SQVTM and CDR2 ANQGSEA come from the germline V gene. CDR3 coding DNA: TGCAGCGTTGAAGCGCGGACTAGCGGGGCCCACAATGAGCAGTTATTC. Translating it yields CSVEARTSGAHNEQLF.

This clonotype was counted only a few times. This sequence joins TRBV7-9 and TRBJ1-3; D is possibly TRBD1 (5 bases). This CDR3 spans 15 amino acids. V gave up 9 bases and J gave up 8 bases, with 23 bases separating them. The germline V gene has CDR1 SEHNR and CDR2 FQNEAQ (reference sequence). The CDR3 DNA follows: TGTGCCAGTCGTCGGGGGTACCCCGGTATGGACACCATATATTTT. It translates to CASRRGYPGMDTIYF.

This clonotype was detected a few times. The gene calls are TRBV2 and TRBJ2-7, with D tentatively TRBD2 (6 bases). The germline V and J ends were trimmed by 5 bases and 0 bases, with 14 bases remaining between them. CDR1 is SNHLY and CDR2 is FYNNEI in the germline V gene. This CDR3 is 15 amino acids long. CDR3 coding DNA: TGTGCCAGCAGTTTTGGGGGGAGGAGCTCCTACGAGCAGTACTTC. As protein: CASSFGGRSSYEQYF.

This chain uses TRBV27 with TRBJ2-1; a weak D match, TRBD1 (6 bases). TRBJ2-7 matches the DNA end more closely, so the J call is doubtful. The CDR3 is 13 amino acids. CDR1 is MNHEY, CDR2 SMNVEV, per germline (reference sequence). The CDR3 region has the DNA TGTGCCAGCAGTGTCCTACAGGGAAATGAGCAGTACTTC. Amino acid sequence: CASSVLQGNEQYF.

The chain combines TRBV29-1 with TRBJ2-7; D gene uncertain. The CDR3 has 12 amino acids. With 8 bases removed from V and 5 bases from J, the gap between germline ends came to 16 bases. Germline CDR1 and CDR2: SQVTM and ANQGSEA. Written as DNA, the CDR3 is TGCAGCTTAGGCAACTTCCAAAACGAGCAGTACTTC. This encodes CSLGNFQNEQYF.

This clonotype was detected only a few times. This chain uses TRBV4-1 with TRBJ2-7; a possible D gene is TRBD1 (6 bases). Germline CDR1 is MGHRA and CDR2 is YSYEKL. Deletions cut 4 bases from V and 2 bases from J, with 12 bases between. This CDR3 contains 14 residues. CDR3 sequence (DNA): TGCGCCAGCAGCCCAAGGGACACGGCCTACGAGCAGTACTTC. Its translation: CASSPRDTAYEQYF.

This clonotype was observed once. The V call is TRBV5-5, the J call TRBJ1-5, with a weak D call TRBD1 (5 bases). V was trimmed by 5 bases and J by 1 base, leaving 16 bases between them. Germline loops: CDR1 SGHKS, CDR2 YYEKEE (reference sequence). The CDR3 is 16 amino acids. The CDR3 loop is CASSFGWGRSNQPQHF. The CDR3 DNA follows: TGTGCCAGCAGTTTTGGGTGGGGCAGGAGCAATCAGCCCCAGCATTTT.

This chain joins TRBV2 and TRBJ2-7, with D perhaps TRBD1 (6 bases). This CDR3 spans 16 amino acids. V lost 4 bases and J lost 2, with 18 bases in between. Germline-derived CDR1 and CDR2 are SNHLY and FYNNEI. This CDR3 is CASSGHRTAIPYEQYF. The CDR3 DNA sequence: TGTGCCAGCAGTGGCCACCGGACAGCGATACCCTACGAGCAGTACTTC.